This T cell receptor (beta chain) originates from a study of blood T cells in healthy people across ages (dated by TCRdb to the mid-2010s). In the study overall: Template switching captured roughly one uniquely barcoded TCR beta cDNA molecule per two T cells in model experiments. Using deep sequencing normalized with unique cDNA molecular identifiers, the study measured how TCR beta repertoire diversity changes with age. The donors were split into four age groups: young (average 16 years), middle-aged (roughly 39), aged (about 62) and long-lived (roughly 77). To avoid experimental bias, donors of different ages were randomly spread across the sequencing lanes. Using the same blood draw, the study looked at two additional independent replicas of 1 million unique cDNA reads for two donors, one aged 18 to 29 and the other aged 80 or older. What the authors observed across the whole study: Estimates of total diversity based on one million sequenced T cells were regarded as lower bounds and as underestimates. There was a strong correlation between observed TCR beta diversity and the percentage of naive T cells measured by flow cytometry. Because profiling used bulk unsorted PBMCs, naive and antigen-experienced compartments could not be compared conclusively. Because the CMV infection status of the donors was unknown, age-related changes in expanded clonotypes may potentially have been confounded. Compared with the aged group, more naive CD4+ T cells, fewer expanded clones and increased TCR diversity were shown by the long-lived group, suggesting age selection. Observed TCR beta diversity per million T cells fell roughly linearly with age, and a significant reduction was already apparent by age around 40.

Libraries were built with 5' RACE. Sequencer: Illumina HiSeq 2500. A second PCR of 7 to 11 cycles was performed with a sample-barcoded 5' primer and a J-beta primer mix. Each TCR beta cDNA molecule received a unique molecular identifier from a template-switch 5' adaptor carrying 12 random nucleotides. Each sample yielded at least 3 million CDR3-containing paired-end reads. First-strand cDNA was synthesized from all RNA with the Mint cDNA synthesis kit, primed by a TRBC-specific oligonucleotide. After uracil-DNA glycosylase treatment, a first 18-cycle PCR used universal primers M1SS and BC2_uni_R on all cDNA. Under the source paper's analysis protocol: For normalization, 1 million high-quality reads were randomly selected from each sample, with every read carrying a distinct molecular identifier. Reads with shared molecular identifiers were discarded instead of being binned into consensus sequences. MiTCR, set to a Q25 quality threshold and the strictest error-elimination algorithm, was used for CDR3 identification, clonotype clustering and error correction. A nonparametric unseen species model using Euler transformation provided a lower-bound estimate of total TCR beta diversity. Clones were called with MiXCR by TCRdb after fastp trimmed the public reads at Q25, and only in-frame beta chains were retained. All rows with the same CDR3 protein become a single entry with the most common DNA and genes. What appears here as the V and J calls and clone size reflects TCRdb's work, not the paper's. The sample contains roughly 730,000 distinct CDR3 sequences, just over 55% of them found a single time. The ten largest clones capture roughly 25% of the sample.

This clonotype was counted once. Its recognized antigen is unknown. Qualities for individual bases were not recorded, and no much larger clone is one base off. Donors were a few dozen systemically healthy Caucasian individuals from Russia aged roughly 6 to 100 years. Each donor gave ten milliliters of peripheral blood, drawn into EDTA-treated Vacutainer tubes. PBMCs were isolated by Ficoll-Paque density-gradient centrifugation, with at least 6 million obtained per sample. Trizol reagent was used to extract total RNA from PBMCs, with at least 5.5 micrograms per sample. For every donor, an aliquot of PBMCs went through flow cytometry to measure the percentages of naive CD45RAhigh/CD27high T cells. Looking up the germline V gene yields CDR1 SQVTM and CDR2 ANQGSEA. The junction shows trimming of 6 bases on V and 7 bases on J, and the gene matches do not reach 6 bases of it. The CDR3 runs 12 amino acids, cysteine and phenylalanine included. This entry keeps only the CDR3 DNA: 36 bases, framed from base 1.

This TCR came from a man aged 40-50 years in good health. The rearranged segments are TRBV29-1 and TRBJ2-1; TRBD2 fits 7 bases in the junction. The material sequenced was blood. The CDR3 loop reads CSVLSGGNEQFF. DNA sequence: TGCAGCGTCCTATCGGGAGGAAATGAGCAGTTCTTC.